Listed below are T cell receptor beta chains from one sample, sequenced in a study of persistence of HIV-infected CD4 T cells. Generated by immunoSEQ multiplex PCR, the TCRdb table keeps only in-frame clones and is missing some. The sample shows 35,000 to 55,000 clones, 91% of them seen only once. The antigens for these receptors are not known. The source was CD4+ T cells sorted from PBMCs after approximately 19-hour stimulation, collected from a patient who received antiretroviral therapy. Every receptor here comes from an adult man with HIV who was CMV-seropositive. CDR3s include the opening cysteine and the closing phenylalanine or tryptophan. A D gene is named only where the DNA matches it firmly.

v_gene: TRBV6-5
d_gene: .
CDR3aa: CASREDGAYGYTF

v_gene: TRBV9
d_gene: TRBD2
CDR3aa: CASSVGLAGGHMADTQYF

v_gene: TRBV2
d_gene: .
CDR3aa: CASSTTDTQYF

v_gene: TRBV4-1
d_gene: .
CDR3aa: CASSLDPNTEAFF

v_gene: TRBV5-1
d_gene: TRBD1
CDR3aa: CASSRGQAAYEQYF

v_gene: TRBV5-5
d_gene: TRBD1
CDR3aa: CASSLWSGQGSQPQHF

v_gene: TRBV28
d_gene: TRBD2
CDR3aa: CASMITASGGATDTQYF

v_gene: TRBV6-5
d_gene: TRBD1
CDR3aa: CASSYRVGQGNTEAFF

v_gene: TRBV6-1
d_gene: .
CDR3aa: CASSEGPFTGSTGTNSPLHF

v_gene: TRBV18
d_gene: .
CDR3aa: CASSPPPGVDGYTF

v_gene: TRBV27
d_gene: .
CDR3aa: CASSLSGLASTDTQYF

v_gene: TRBV20-1
d_gene: .
CDR3aa: CSASRGVRNQPQHF

v_gene: TRBV10-3
d_gene: .
CDR3aa: CAISEGGVNRPQHF

v_gene: TRBV7-9
d_gene: TRBD1
CDR3aa: CASSSSGGSNQPQHF

v_gene: TRBV14
d_gene: .
CDR3aa: CASSPDIDRGYTF

v_gene: TRBV5-6
d_gene: .
CDR3aa: CASSLSGVGNTIYF

v_gene: TRBV5-5
d_gene: TRBD1
CDR3aa: CASSFTGGAGANVLTF

v_gene: TRBV5-1
d_gene: .
CDR3aa: CASSLVGRTRNEKLFF

v_gene: TRBV6-5
d_gene: TRBD1
CDR3aa: CASSFGQVYGYTF

v_gene: TRBV19
d_gene: TRBD1
CDR3aa: CASSTSTGTEAFF

v_gene: TRBV2
d_gene: TRBD1
CDR3aa: CASTRDRRTGELFF

v_gene: TRBV7-2
d_gene: .
CDR3aa: CASSSFGSFYEQYF

v_gene: TRBV9
d_gene: TRBD2
CDR3aa: CASSALSGTSGAGVYGTQYF

v_gene: TRBV28
d_gene: .
CDR3aa: CASSFGFANTGELFF

v_gene: TRBV5-1
d_gene: .
CDR3aa: CASSLVSYSYEQYF

v_gene: TRBV3-1/TRBV3-2
d_gene: .
CDR3aa: CASSQVPGAAFF

v_gene: TRBV18
d_gene: TRBD2
CDR3aa: CASSPSGGSYNEQFF

v_gene: TRBV19
d_gene: .
CDR3aa: CASSIDRSTGRNQPQHF

v_gene: TRBV28
d_gene: .
CDR3aa: CASSSQGSRGYTF

v_gene: TRBV18
d_gene: .
CDR3aa: CASSPRGPGANVLTF

v_gene: TRBV5-1
d_gene: .
CDR3aa: CASSPGVSGNTIYF

v_gene: TRBV13
d_gene: .
CDR3aa: CASRIAGYSYEQYF

v_gene: TRBV6-4
d_gene: .
CDR3aa: CASSAEIQGTEQFF

v_gene: TRBV4-2
d_gene: .
CDR3aa: CASSKDSKSYNEQFF

v_gene: TRBV4-1
d_gene: .
CDR3aa: CASSRGGALSGELFF

v_gene: TRBV5-1
d_gene: .
CDR3aa: CASSSQPSGTPNTGELFF

v_gene: TRBV5-1
d_gene: .
CDR3aa: CASATTDANTGELFF

v_gene: TRBV5-4
d_gene: .
CDR3aa: CASSSGLTYEQYF

v_gene: TRBV10-3
d_gene: TRBD1
CDR3aa: CAISETGTGADSITPLHF

v_gene: TRBV6-2/TRBV6-3
d_gene: TRBD1
CDR3aa: CASSGTGQGTQPQHF

v_gene: TRBV7-3
d_gene: .
CDR3aa: CASSLDSSNYGYTF

v_gene: TRBV2
d_gene: .
CDR3aa: CASSGPGTASNQPQHF

v_gene: TRBV4-1
d_gene: .
CDR3aa: CASSQDPRGRGSPLHF

v_gene: TRBV18
d_gene: .
CDR3aa: CASSPRTDALDTEAFF

v_gene: TRBV4-1
d_gene: .
CDR3aa: CASSRVGLRGTGELFF

v_gene: TRBV6-5
d_gene: .
CDR3aa: CASIGSTEAFF

v_gene: TRBV4-2
d_gene: .
CDR3aa: CASSQDMRNEQFF

v_gene: TRBV2
d_gene: .
CDR3aa: CASSEYGGYSYNEQFF

v_gene: TRBV9
d_gene: .
CDR3aa: CASSVRGGLYEQYF

v_gene: TRBV14
d_gene: .
CDR3aa: CASSQEGLYGYTF

v_gene: TRBV2
d_gene: .
CDR3aa: CASTGRENQPQHF

v_gene: TRBV19
d_gene: .
CDR3aa: CASSMGNAGGQPQHF

v_gene: TRBV19
d_gene: .
CDR3aa: CASSISGGGVTGELFF

v_gene: TRBV5-4
d_gene: .
CDR3aa: CASSVPTLQGSSGANVLTF

v_gene: TRBV28
d_gene: TRBD1
CDR3aa: CASSLRTGVDTEAFF

v_gene: TRBV7-3
d_gene: TRBD2
CDR3aa: CASSLTGTSGQETQYF

v_gene: TRBV14
d_gene: TRBD1
CDR3aa: CASSQERTGRNIQYF

v_gene: TRBV5-4
d_gene: TRBD1
CDR3aa: CASSSPTGGDYGYTF

v_gene: TRBV3-1/TRBV3-2
d_gene: .
CDR3aa: CASSQAPVGPQHF